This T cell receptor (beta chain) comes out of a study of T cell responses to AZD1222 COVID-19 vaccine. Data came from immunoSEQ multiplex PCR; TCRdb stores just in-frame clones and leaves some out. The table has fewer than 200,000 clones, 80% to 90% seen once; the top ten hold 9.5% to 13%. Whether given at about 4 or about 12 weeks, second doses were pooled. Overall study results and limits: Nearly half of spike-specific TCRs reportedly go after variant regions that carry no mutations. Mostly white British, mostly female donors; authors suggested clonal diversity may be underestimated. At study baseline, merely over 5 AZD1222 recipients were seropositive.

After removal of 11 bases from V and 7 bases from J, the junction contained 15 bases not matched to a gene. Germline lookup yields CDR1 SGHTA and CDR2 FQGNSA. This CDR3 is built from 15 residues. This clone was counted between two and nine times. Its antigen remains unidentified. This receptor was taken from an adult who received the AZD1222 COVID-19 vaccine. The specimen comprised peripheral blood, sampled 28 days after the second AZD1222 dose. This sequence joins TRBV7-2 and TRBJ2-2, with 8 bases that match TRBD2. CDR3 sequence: CAPPQSGGKIGELFF. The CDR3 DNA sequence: TGTGCCCCACCCCAAAGCGGGGGAAAGATCGGGGAGCTGTTTTTT.